Listed below are T cell receptor beta chains from one sample, sequenced in a study of blood T cell repertoires in COVID-19. Only in-frame clones appear in the TCRdb table, and some are missing; sequencing was by immunoSEQ multiplex PCR. The table lists some 230,000 clones, approximately 84% of them singletons. The sequencing input was peripheral blood. These receptors all come from a woman aged 25 to 39 who had recovered from COVID-19. Both conserved end residues are part of each CDR3. Each record gives: V gene, J gene, CDR3 protein.

V gene: TRBV5-4; J gene: TRBJ1-1; CDR3 protein: CASSLDWGGYTEAFF
V gene: TRBV14; J gene: TRBJ1-1; CDR3 protein: CASSRRQSRFTEAFF
V gene: TRBV28; J gene: TRBJ1-1; CDR3 protein: CASSLPTGPEAFF
V gene: TRBV18; J gene: TRBJ1-5; CDR3 protein: CASSPRGPTFYSNQPQHF
V gene: TRBV11-2; J gene: TRBJ2-5; CDR3 protein: CASSLVGREETQYF
V gene: TRBV5-1; J gene: TRBJ2-1; CDR3 protein: CASSLASGSLNEQFF
V gene: TRBV27; J gene: TRBJ2-3; CDR3 protein: CASSLSGSSTDTQYF
V gene: TRBV27; J gene: TRBJ1-1; CDR3 protein: CASSLSSGQPNTEAFF
V gene: TRBV30; J gene: TRBJ1-2; CDR3 protein: CAWSSFRNHGYTF
V gene: TRBV28; J gene: TRBJ2-7; CDR3 protein: CASSPGQDYEQYF
V gene: TRBV29-1; J gene: TRBJ2-1; CDR3 protein: CSVNRDRGYNEQFF
V gene: TRBV7-3; J gene: TRBJ2-7; CDR3 protein: CASSRSGSGYEQYF
V gene: TRBV18; J gene: TRBJ1-1; CDR3 protein: CASSHSTGGLAEAFF
V gene: TRBV12-5; J gene: TRBJ2-2; CDR3 protein: CASVRGSGELFF
V gene: TRBV6-5; J gene: TRBJ1-5; CDR3 protein: CASSFPEGSNQPQHF
V gene: TRBV6-5; J gene: TRBJ1-4; CDR3 protein: CASRQGGGYEKLFF
V gene: TRBV7-3; J gene: TRBJ2-1; CDR3 protein: CASSKGVRPEQFF
V gene: TRBV30; J gene: TRBJ2-7; CDR3 protein: CASSGSVYEQYF
V gene: TRBV18; J gene: TRBJ2-1; CDR3 protein: CASSPLGGRGLYNEQFF
V gene: TRBV7-9; J gene: TRBJ1-1; CDR3 protein: CASSFSRTGKNTEAFF
V gene: TRBV27; J gene: TRBJ2-5; CDR3 protein: CASSLIGDQETQYF
V gene: TRBV5-1; J gene: TRBJ1-5; CDR3 protein: CASSSGSPGDQPQHF
V gene: TRBV5-4; J gene: TRBJ1-6; CDR3 protein: CASSFGTGGSYNSPLHF
V gene: TRBV10-2; J gene: TRBJ1-2; CDR3 protein: CASRLRGSYTF
V gene: TRBV3-1/TRBV3-2; J gene: TRBJ2-5; CDR3 protein: CASSQGRLAGGGTQYF
V gene: TRBV19; J gene: TRBJ1-2; CDR3 protein: CASAGFGYTF
V gene: TRBV2; J gene: TRBJ2-3; CDR3 protein: CASSERQGPSTDTQYF
V gene: TRBV7-9; J gene: TRBJ1-1; CDR3 protein: CASSPAGDRMNTEAFF
V gene: TRBV7-9; J gene: TRBJ2-7; CDR3 protein: CASSLVGAGPSSYEQYF
V gene: TRBV10-2; J gene: TRBJ2-7; CDR3 protein: CASSDPLGTVLYEQYF
V gene: TRBV11-2; J gene: TRBJ2-5; CDR3 protein: CASSLGAQETQYF
V gene: TRBV2; J gene: TRBJ2-2; CDR3 protein: CASSEHSGLFF
V gene: TRBV5-5; J gene: TRBJ2-7; CDR3 protein: CASSFSGIEQYF
V gene: TRBV6-5; J gene: TRBJ1-1; CDR3 protein: CASTDRANLGTEAFF
V gene: TRBV12-5; J gene: TRBJ2-1; CDR3 protein: CASGLTLAAPYNEQFF
V gene: TRBV4-1; J gene: TRBJ2-1; CDR3 protein: CASSGQALGNEQFF
V gene: TRBV6-5; J gene: TRBJ2-3; CDR3 protein: CASSYPGSTDTQYF
V gene: TRBV5-4; J gene: TRBJ2-3; CDR3 protein: CASSLASGRKTDTQYF
V gene: TRBV5-4; J gene: TRBJ1-4; CDR3 protein: CASSLGQGANEKLFF
V gene: TRBV6-5; J gene: TRBJ1-5; CDR3 protein: CASSYRGFGQPQHF
V gene: TRBV29-1; J gene: TRBJ2-7; CDR3 protein: CSVAGTLYEQYF
V gene: TRBV27; J gene: TRBJ1-6; CDR3 protein: CASSPSGTHNNSPLHF
V gene: TRBV18; J gene: TRBJ1-2; CDR3 protein: CASSPETGSNYGYTF
V gene: TRBV5-1; J gene: TRBJ1-1; CDR3 protein: CASSSTQGRMAEAFF
V gene: TRBV28; J gene: TRBJ2-3; CDR3 protein: CASSSAGPTTDTQYF
V gene: TRBV6-5; J gene: TRBJ2-7; CDR3 protein: CASSHSFAYEQYF
V gene: TRBV5-5; J gene: TRBJ1-5; CDR3 protein: CASNAGTGVGIGNQPQHF
V gene: TRBV30; J gene: TRBJ2-1; CDR3 protein: CAWGQVTYNEQFF
V gene: TRBV4-1; J gene: TRBJ1-4; CDR3 protein: CASSQSRDRGRNEKLFF
V gene: TRBV5-6; J gene: TRBJ2-7; CDR3 protein: CASSFTPGLAGEQYF
V gene: TRBV28; J gene: TRBJ1-2; CDR3 protein: CASSAPGQGVDGYTF
V gene: TRBV27; J gene: TRBJ2-2; CDR3 protein: CASNGGNTGELFF
V gene: TRBV21-1; J gene: TRBJ2-7; CDR3 protein: CASRPGTSGRTDNNYEQYF
V gene: TRBV3-1/TRBV3-2; J gene: TRBJ1-4; CDR3 protein: CASSPDGRTNEKLFF
V gene: TRBV12-3/TRBV12-4; J gene: TRBJ1-1; CDR3 protein: CASSLRVEAFF
V gene: TRBV5-1; J gene: TRBJ2-3; CDR3 protein: CASSFSAGIAGSTDTQYF
V gene: TRBV19; J gene: TRBJ2-2; CDR3 protein: CASSWTPWPRGWWTGELFF